These T cell receptor beta chains were read from a single sample in a study of cytomegalovirus exposure and HLA in healthy donors. The protocol was immunoSEQ multiplex PCR, while the TCRdb copy is restricted to in-frame clones and leaves out a portion. This sample has some 130,000 clones; 65% to 70% occur once, and the top ten carry around 1.6%. The sequencing sample was made of PBMCs. The origin of the receptors is a human donor in good health. The CDR3 runs from the conserved cysteine through the conserved F or W. A D gene is named only where the DNA matches it firmly. Size tells how often a clone was seen (once, few, many) or the class of an expanded clone, and some rows leave it out.

j_gene | len | d_gene | abundance | v_gene | CDR3aa | CDR3nt
TRBJ2-5 | 12 | - | - | TRBV5-1 | CASSSGGKTQYF | TGCGCCAGCAGCTCCGGGGGAAAGACCCAGTACTTC
TRBJ2-1 | 14 | - | few | TRBV5-1 | CASSLVVSIDEQFF | TGCGCCAGCAGCTTGGTGGTTTCCATAGATGAGCAGTTCTTC
TRBJ2-6 | 17 | - | - | TRBV11-3 | CASSEGRGLAGANVLTF | TGTGCCAGCAGCGAAGGAAGGGGGTTAGCTGGGGCCAACGTCCTGACTTTC
TRBJ1-3 | 16 | - | - | TRBV5-1 | CASSSGTSGSGNTIYF | TGCGCCAGCAGCTCCGGGACATCAGGCTCTGGAAACACCATATATTTT
TRBJ2-1 | 13 | - | few | TRBV4-1 | CASSYGSGQPQFF | TGCGCCAGCAGCTACGGGAGTGGCCAGCCCCAGTTCTTC
TRBJ1-2 | 16 | TRBD1 | - | TRBV4-1 | CASSPDGTVLDYGYTF | TGCGCCAGCAGCCCCGATGGGACAGTCCTCGACTATGGCTACACCTTC
TRBJ2-2 | 16 | TRBD1 | few | TRBV11-1 | CASSLVGTVNTGELFF | TGTGCCAGCAGCTTAGTTGGGACAGTTAACACCGGGGAGCTGTTTTTT
TRBJ1-2 | 12 | - | - | TRBV11-2 | CASSEGVEGYTF | TGTGCCAGCAGCGAGGGCGTCGAGGGCTACACCTTC
TRBJ2-7 | 15 | TRBD2 | - | TRBV28 | CASSPGTSGSYEQYF | TGTGCCAGCAGCCCCGGGACTAGCGGCTCCTACGAGCAGTACTTC
TRBJ2-7 | 14 | TRBD1 | - | TRBV5-6 | CASSPDRGLVEQYF | TGTGCCAGCAGCCCGGACAGGGGGCTGGTCGAGCAGTACTTC
TRBJ2-7 | 15 | - | - | TRBV27 | CASKSSSASSYEQYF | TGTGCCAGCAAGTCCTCTAGCGCGAGCAGCTACGAGCAGTACTTC
TRBJ2-7 | 14 | TRBD1 | - | TRBV19 | CASSTGTGFYEQYF | TGTGCCAGTAGTACCGGGACAGGGTTTTACGAGCAGTACTTC
TRBJ2-7 | 14 | TRBD1 | once | TRBV2 | CASRTGTGMGEQYF | TGTGCCAGCAGGACCGGGACAGGGATGGGGGAGCAGTACTTC
TRBJ2-6 | 15 | TRBD2 | once | TRBV18 | CASSRGGSGANVLTF | TGTGCCAGCTCACGGGGGGGTTCCGGGGCCAACGTCCTGACTTTC
TRBJ2-7 | 15 | - | - | TRBV13 | CASSPGLRLTYEQYF | TGTGCCAGCAGCCCCGGCCTGCGGCTAACCTACGAGCAGTACTTC
TRBJ1-1 | 15 | - | - | TRBV6-5 | CASSRETGVNTEAFF | TGTGCCAGCAGTAGGGAGACAGGAGTGAACACTGAAGCTTTCTTT
TRBJ2-2 | 19 | - | - | TRBV5-1 | CASSPIGLSTTLITGELFF | TGCGCCAGCAGCCCTATAGGACTATCGACAACGTTGATCACCGGGGAGCTGTTTTTT
TRBJ2-7 | 14 | TRBD1 | once | TRBV6-5 | CASSSRQGTYEQYF | TGTGCCAGCAGTTCGCGACAGGGAACCTACGAGCAGTACTTC
TRBJ2-2 | 15 | TRBD1 | - | TRBV13 | CASSGTGGMGGELFF | TGTGCCAGCAGCGGGACAGGGGGCATGGGCGGGGAGCTGTTTTTT
TRBJ2-1 | 15 | TRBD2 | - | TRBV7-6 | CASSLAVGGPGEQFF | TGTGCCAGCAGCTTAGCGGTGGGAGGGCCAGGGGAGCAGTTCTTC
TRBJ2-7 | 14 | TRBD1 | few | TRBV19 | CASKPGQGAYEQYF | TGTGCCAGTAAGCCGGGACAGGGGGCCTACGAGCAGTACTTC
TRBJ2-7 | 16 | TRBD2 | - | TRBV19 | CATTVRTSGSAYEQYF | TGTGCCACTACGGTTAGGACTAGCGGGAGCGCCTACGAGCAGTACTTC
TRBJ2-7 | 17 | TRBD2 | - | TRBV7-7 | CASSLATSGWSSYEQYF | TGTGCCAGCAGCTTAGCGACTAGCGGGTGGAGCTCCTACGAGCAGTACTTC
TRBJ2-1 | 15 | TRBD1 | once | TRBV11-2 | CASSAGTGAYNEQFF | TGTGCCAGCAGCGCCGGGACAGGGGCATACAATGAGCAGTTCTTC
TRBJ2-5 | 16 | - | - | TRBV4-1 | CASSQDRGTTQETQYF | TGCGCCAGCAGCCAAGATCGGGGGACCACCCAAGAGACCCAGTACTTC
TRBJ2-1 | 14 | - | - | TRBV14 | CASSQRQSYNEQFF | TGTGCCAGCAGCCAGCGACAGTCCTACAATGAGCAGTTCTTC
TRBJ2-4 | 13 | TRBD2 | few | TRBV27 | CASRSGMENIQYF | TGTGCCAGCAGGAGCGGGATGGAAAACATTCAGTACTTC
TRBJ2-7 | 14 | TRBD1 | - | TRBV6-5 | CASSGTGGSYEQYF | TGTGCCAGCAGCGGGACAGGGGGCTCCTACGAGCAGTACTTC
TRBJ2-5 | 15 | - | once | TRBV7-6 | CASSLNSPGWETQYF | TGTGCCAGCAGCCTAAACTCCCCGGGATGGGAGACCCAGTACTTC
TRBJ2-5 | 13 | - | - | TRBV12-5 | CASGKGLSETQYF | TGTGCTAGTGGGAAAGGACTCTCGGAGACCCAGTACTTC
TRBJ2-2 | 14 | - | - | TRBV29-1 | CSVEEGRGRGELFF | TGCAGCGTTGAGGAAGGACGGGGAAGGGGGGAGCTGTTTTTT
TRBJ2-1 | 19 | TRBD2 | - | TRBV19 | CASSMSRVGAGGSYNEQFF | TGTGCCAGTAGTATGTCCAGGGTTGGGGCGGGGGGGTCCTACAATGAGCAGTTCTTC
TRBJ2-5 | 15 | TRBD1 | - | TRBV27 | CASSPRDRYQETQYF | TGTGCCAGCAGTCCACGGGACAGGTACCAAGAGACCCAGTACTTC
TRBJ1-3 | 15 | - | - | TRBV9 | CASSTRQAGGNTIYF | TGTGCCAGCAGCACTCGACAGGCAGGGGGAAACACCATATATTTT
TRBJ2-1 | 15 | TRBD1 | - | TRBV28 | CASSRTGGAYNEQFF | TGTGCCAGCAGCCGGACAGGGGGCGCATACAATGAGCAGTTCTTC
TRBJ1-1 | 13 | TRBD1 | - | TRBV29-1 | CSVERGQRTEAFF | TGCAGCGTTGAGAGGGGACAGAGGACTGAAGCTTTCTTT
TRBJ2-7 | 13 | TRBD2 | - | TRBV5-6 | CASSSGLDYEQYF | TGTGCCAGCAGCTCGGGACTAGACTACGAGCAGTACTTC
TRBJ1-4 | 13 | TRBD1 | - | TRBV14 | CASRSGTAEKLFF | TGTGCCAGCAGGTCCGGGACAGCCGAAAAACTGTTTTTT
TRBJ2-3 | 17 | TRBD2 | - | TRBV11-2 | CASSLIGAGGYTDTQYF | TGTGCCAGCAGCTTAATTGGGGCGGGAGGCTACACAGATACGCAGTATTTT
TRBJ2-1 | 15 | TRBD1 | - | TRBV5-1 | CASSMDRGRYNEQFF | TGCGCCAGCAGCATGGACAGGGGAAGATACAATGAGCAGTTCTTC
TRBJ2-7 | 16 | - | - | TRBV27 | CASSFGMGAPFDEQYF | TGTGCCAGCAGTTTCGGAATGGGGGCCCCCTTTGACGAGCAGTACTTC
TRBJ2-3 | 15 | TRBD2 | - | TRBV5-1 | CASSTGTSGVDTQYF | TGCGCCAGCAGCACCGGGACTAGCGGGGTAGATACGCAGTATTTT
TRBJ2-3 | 16 | - | - | TRBV5-1 | CASSLFVGTSTDTQYF | TGCGCCAGCAGCTTGTTTGTGGGGACTAGCACAGATACGCAGTATTTT
TRBJ1-1 | 13 | TRBD1 | - | TRBV6-5 | CASSDRGNTEAFF | TGTGCCAGCAGTGACAGGGGGAACACTGAAGCTTTCTTT
TRBJ2-3 | 14 | TRBD1 | - | TRBV5-1 | CASSPGQGADTQYF | TGCGCCAGCAGCCCGGGACAGGGGGCAGATACGCAGTATTTT
TRBJ2-2 | 16 | TRBD1 | - | TRBV29-1 | CSVEEGTGGNTGELFF | TGCAGCGTTGAAGAGGGGACAGGGGGCAACACCGGGGAGCTGTTTTTT
TRBJ1-4 | 13 | TRBD1 | - | TRBV7-9 | CASSQTGNEKLFF | TGTGCCAGCAGCCAGACAGGGAATGAAAAACTGTTTTTT
TRBJ1-1 | 15 | TRBD1 | few | TRBV9 | CASSVGDRANTEAFF | TGTGCCAGCAGCGTAGGGGACAGGGCGAACACTGAAGCTTTCTTT
TRBJ1-2 | 15 | TRBD1 | - | TRBV7-8 | CASSLGQGNLYGYTF | TGTGCCAGCAGCTTAGGACAGGGAAACCTCTATGGCTACACCTTC